What follows describes a single TCR beta chain. Its antigen is not identified. The same CDR3 is also encoded by other DNA sequences in this sample. The data are from a study of shared clonotypes between healthy human individuals. Study-level findings and limits: Though the depth was large, rarefaction showed that sorted-subset sequencing was incomplete.

CD8 cells classed as naive were CD45RO-negative and positively selected for CCR7, excluding terminally differentiated effector memory CD45RA+ cells. Donors, healthy HIV-negative adults, lacked recent acute infections or vaccinations. The V gene lost 0 bases and the J gene lost 4 bases, with 6 bases spanning the gap. Germline-derived CDR1 and CDR2 are MNHEY and SVGAGI. CDR3 size: 13 residues. TCRdb's copy holds only in-frame clones and misses some; the assay was immunoSEQ multiplex PCR. The top ten clones hold 1.2% of a sample with 1.5 million to 2.5 million clones, around 96% of them seen once. V gene TRBV6-5 combines with J gene TRBJ1-2; D gene unclear. Sequences were obtained from naive CD8+ T cells sorted from blood. The TCR comes from a man between 18 and 35 years old in good health. In DNA form, the CDR3 reads TGTGCCAGCAGTTACTCGAGTAGCTATGGCTACACCTTC. Its protein is CASSYSSSYGYTF.